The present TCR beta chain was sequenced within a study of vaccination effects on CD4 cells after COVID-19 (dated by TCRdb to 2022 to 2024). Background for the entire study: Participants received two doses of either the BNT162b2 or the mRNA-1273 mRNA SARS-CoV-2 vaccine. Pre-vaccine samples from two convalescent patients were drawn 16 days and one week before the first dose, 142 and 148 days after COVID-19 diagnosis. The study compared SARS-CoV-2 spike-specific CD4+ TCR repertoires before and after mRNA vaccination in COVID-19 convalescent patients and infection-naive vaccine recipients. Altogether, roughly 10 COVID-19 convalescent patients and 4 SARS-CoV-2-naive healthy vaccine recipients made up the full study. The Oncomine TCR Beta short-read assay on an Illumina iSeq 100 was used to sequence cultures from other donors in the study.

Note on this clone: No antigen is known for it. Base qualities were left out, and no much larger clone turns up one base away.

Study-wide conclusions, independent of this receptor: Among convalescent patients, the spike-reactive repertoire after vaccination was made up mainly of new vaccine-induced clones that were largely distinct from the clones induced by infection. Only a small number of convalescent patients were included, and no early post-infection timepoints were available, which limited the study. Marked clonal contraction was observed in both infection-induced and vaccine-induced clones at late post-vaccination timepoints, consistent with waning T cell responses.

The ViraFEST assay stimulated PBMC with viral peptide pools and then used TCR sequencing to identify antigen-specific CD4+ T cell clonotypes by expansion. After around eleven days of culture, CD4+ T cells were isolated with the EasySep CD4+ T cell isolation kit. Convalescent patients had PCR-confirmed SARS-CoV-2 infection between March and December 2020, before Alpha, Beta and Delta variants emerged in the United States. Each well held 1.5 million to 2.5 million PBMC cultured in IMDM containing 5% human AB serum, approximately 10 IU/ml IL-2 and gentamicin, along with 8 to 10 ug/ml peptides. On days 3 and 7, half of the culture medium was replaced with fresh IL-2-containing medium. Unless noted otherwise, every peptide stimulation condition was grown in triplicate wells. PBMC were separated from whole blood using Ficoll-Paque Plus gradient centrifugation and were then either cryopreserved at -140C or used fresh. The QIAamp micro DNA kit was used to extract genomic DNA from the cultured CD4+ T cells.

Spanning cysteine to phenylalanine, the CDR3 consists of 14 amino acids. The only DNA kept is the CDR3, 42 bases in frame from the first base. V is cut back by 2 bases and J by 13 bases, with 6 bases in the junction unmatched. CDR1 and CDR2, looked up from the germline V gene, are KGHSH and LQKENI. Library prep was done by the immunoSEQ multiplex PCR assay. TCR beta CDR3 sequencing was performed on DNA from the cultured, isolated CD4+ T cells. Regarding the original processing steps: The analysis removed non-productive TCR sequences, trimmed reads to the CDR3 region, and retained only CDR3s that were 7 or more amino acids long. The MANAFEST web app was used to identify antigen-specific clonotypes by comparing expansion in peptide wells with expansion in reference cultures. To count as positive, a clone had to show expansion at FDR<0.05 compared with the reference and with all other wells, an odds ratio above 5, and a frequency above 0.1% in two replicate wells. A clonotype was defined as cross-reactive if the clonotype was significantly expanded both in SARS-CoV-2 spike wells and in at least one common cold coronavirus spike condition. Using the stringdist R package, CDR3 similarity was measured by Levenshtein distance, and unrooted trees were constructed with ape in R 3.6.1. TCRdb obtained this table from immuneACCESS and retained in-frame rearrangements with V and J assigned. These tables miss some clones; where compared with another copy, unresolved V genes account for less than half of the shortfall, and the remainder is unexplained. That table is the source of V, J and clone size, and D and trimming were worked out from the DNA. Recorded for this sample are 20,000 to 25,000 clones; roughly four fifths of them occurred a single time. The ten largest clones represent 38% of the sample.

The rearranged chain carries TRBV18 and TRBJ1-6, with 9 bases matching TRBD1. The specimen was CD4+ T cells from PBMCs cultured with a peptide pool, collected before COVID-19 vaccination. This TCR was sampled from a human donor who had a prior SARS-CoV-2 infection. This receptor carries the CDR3 CASSPEGQGSPLHF. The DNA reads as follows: TGTGCCAGCTCACCAGAAGGACAGGGGTCCCCCCTCCACTTT. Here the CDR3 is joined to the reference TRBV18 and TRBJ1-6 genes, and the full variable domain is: NAGVMQNPRHLVRRRGQEARLRCSPMKGHSHVYWYRQLPEEGLKFMVYLQKENIIDESGMPKERFSAEFPKEGPSILRIQQVVRGDSAAYFCASSPEGQGSPLHFGNGTRLTVT.